This entry concerns a single T cell receptor (beta chain). This specimen belongs to a study of blood T cell repertoires in COVID-19. Trimming took 4 bases from V and 0 from J, leaving 13 bases between them. Germline assignment: CDR1 SGDLS and CDR2 YYNGEE. There are 15 residues in the CDR3. The Seattle patients, enrolled during active infection, were followed longitudinally. TCRdb's table, derived via immunoSEQ multiplex PCR, lists solely in-frame clones and lacks some. The sample lists 150,000 to 200,000 clones; approximately 87% were seen once. What was sequenced was peripheral blood. The chain links TRBV9 to TRBJ1-1, with D maybe TRBD1 (6 bases). The TCR sequence derives from a woman aged 70-85 years with COVID-19, enrolled during active disease. The CDR3 nucleotides are TGTGCCAGCAGCTTTGGACAGAGCATGAACACTGAAGCTTTCTTT. Protein product: CASSFGQSMNTEAFF. Full variable domain (outside the CDR3, taken from reference TRBV9 and TRBJ1-1): DSGVTQTPKHLITATGQRVTLRCSPRSGDLSVYWYQQSLDQGLQFLIQYYNGEERAKGNILERFSAQQFPDLHSELNLSSLELGDSALYFCASSFGQSMNTEAFFGQGTRLTVV.